These 21 T cell receptor beta chains came from one sample sequenced in a study of STAT3 mutations in large granular lymphocyte leukemia. Study conclusions and caveats: At least one immunodominant TCR beta clonotype appeared in every T-cell large granular lymphocyte leukemia patient.

These TCRs are of unknown antigen specificity. Clones were read by immunoSEQ multiplex PCR, and TCRdb kept only the in-frame ones, dropping some. The sample carries a few thousand clones, approximately 43% recorded once. Sequencing input: peripheral blood mononuclear cells. Receptors originate from a man aged 45-65 years with T-cell large granular lymphocyte leukemia. Some clones in this sample may be carry-over from other donors' samples.

This clone was observed a few times. V usage is TRBV13 and J usage is TRBJ2-7, with D possibly being TRBD2 (6 bases). Trimming stripped 6 bases from V and 1 base from J, with 7 bases between. The CDR3 is 12 amino acids. Germline lookup yields CDR1 PRHDT and CDR2 FYEKMQ (reference sequence). Written as DNA, the CDR3 is TGTGCCAGCAGTGGGACTTCCTACGAGCAGTACTTC. Translation gives CASSGTSYEQYF.

The V and J genes are TRBV28 and TRBJ2-7; D is unclear. Germline CDR1 MDHEN, CDR2 SYDVKM. V dropped 1 base and J dropped 4 bases, with 8 bases sitting between them. The CDR3 has 13 amino acids. For the CDR3, the DNA is TGTGCCAGCAGTTTATCGTCTTCTTACGAGCAGTACTTC. As protein: CASSLSSSYEQYF.

The gene calls are TRBV5-4 and TRBJ2-7, with D tentatively TRBD2 (6 bases). With 1 base removed from V and 5 bases from J, the gap between germline ends came to 13 bases. The V gene's germline CDR1 is SGHNT and CDR2 YYREEE (reference sequence). The length of the CDR3 is 14 residues. CDR3 sequence reads: CASSLQGGNNEQYF. The CDR3 DNA reads as TGTGCCAGCAGCTTGCAGGGAGGAAATAACGAGCAGTACTTC.

The chain couples TRBV27 to TRBJ2-5; D remains unclear. The V gene lost 2 bases and the J gene lost 5 bases, with 12 bases spanning the gap. The CDR3 contains 14 residues. Germline V gene sequence: CDR1 MNHEY, CDR2 SMNVEV (reference sequence). CDR3 residues: CASSLPGRLETQYF. The CDR3 nucleotides are TGTGCCAGCAGTTTACCCGGAAGGCTGGAGACCCAGTACTTC.

There are a few counts of this clone. The chain links TRBV5-1 to TRBJ2-7; TRBD1 matches at 7 bases. V shed 2 bases and J 6 bases; nucleotides not matched to a gene: 5. This CDR3 comprises 13 residues. Germline V gene data show CDR1 as SGHRS and CDR2 as YFSETQ. The CDR3 region has the DNA TGCGCCAGCAGCTTCGGGACAGTTCCCGAGCAGTACTTC. Translated: CASSFGTVPEQYF.

The chain has TRBV5-1 and TRBJ2-1; a possible D gene is TRBD1 (5 bases). The CDR3 loop spans 14 amino acids. CDR1 SGHRS and CDR2 YFSETQ come from the germline V gene. The V gene lost 0 bases and the J gene lost 3 bases, with 7 bases spanning the gap. The CDR3 is CASSLDRNYNEQFF. The CDR3 coding sequence is TGCGCCAGCAGCTTGGACAGGAACTACAATGAGCAGTTCTTC.

The chain is built from TRBV5-1 and TRBJ1-5, with D maybe TRBD1 (5 bases). CDR3 size: 15 residues. V lost 1 base to trimming and J lost 7 bases, with 15 bases between them. Germline CDR1 reads SGHRS; CDR2 reads YFSETQ. This CDR3 reads CASSLFSGSEQPQHF. CDR3 nucleotide sequence: TGCGCCAGCAGCTTGTTTTCAGGGTCTGAACAGCCCCAGCATTTT.

In its sample, this clone is large (0.1 to 1%). V gene TRBV5-6 combines with J gene TRBJ2-7, with D uncertain. The CDR3 sequence is 14 residues long. Trimming removed 4 bases at V and 4 bases at J, with 15 bases between. Germline CDR1 SGHDT, CDR2 YYEEEE. The CDR3 spells CASSTDPGVYEQYF. The CDR3 DNA reads as TGTGCCAGCAGCACGGACCCTGGGGTTTACGAGCAGTACTTC. The full variable domain, completed using reference TRBV5-6 and TRBJ2-7, is DAGVTQSPTHLIKTRGQQVTLRCSPKSGHDTVSWYQQALGQGPQFIFQYYEEEERQRGNFPDRFSGHQFPNYSSELNVNALLLGDSALYLCASSTDPGVYEQYFGPGTRLTVT.

The chain links TRBV5-1 to TRBJ2-7, with TRBD1 matching 8 bases. This CDR3 contains 12 residues. J was trimmed by 5 bases and V by 5 bases; bases with no gene match: 3. CDR1 and CDR2 from the germline V gene are SGHRS and YFSETQ. The CDR3 coding sequence is TGCGCCAGCAGGGACAGGGACAACGAGCAGTACTTC. It specifies CASRDRDNEQYF.

The chain carries TRBV10-2 and TRBJ1-5; D remains ambiguous. V lost 3 bases and J 1 base, leaving 10 bases between the germline ends. CDR3 size: 15 residues. The germline V gene has CDR1 WSHSY and CDR2 SAAADI. Here the CDR3 DNA reads TGCGCCAGCAGTGATCCCGGACCGAGCAATCAGCCCCAGCATTTT. Translated, it gives CASSDPGPSNQPQHF.

This clone has only one observation. The CDR3 coding sequence is TGTGCCTGGAGTCGGGGAGGGGGCACAGATACGCAGTATTTT. Encoded protein: CAWSRGGGTDTQYF. The rearrangement joins TRBV30 to TRBJ2-3; 7 positions agree with TRBD2. V shed 2 bases, J shed 1 base, and the junction held 3 bases outside the gene matches. Germline loops: CDR1 GTSNPN, CDR2 SVGIG (reference sequence). This CDR3 has 14 residues.

This clone is judged hyperexpanded. The chain links TRBV28 to TRBJ2-5; possibly TRBD1 for D (5 bases). The CDR3 runs to 14 residues. Trimming removed 2 bases from V and 5 bases from J, with 12 bases in between. Germline CDR1 is MDHEN and CDR2 is SYDVKM. The CDR3 reads CASSLLSAGETQYF. DNA of the CDR3: TGTGCCAGCAGTTTACTGTCCGCAGGGGAGACCCAGTACTTC. The whole variable domain, filled in from reference TRBV28 and TRBJ2-5, reads DVKVTQSSRYLVKRTGEKVFLECVQDMDHENMFWYRQDPGLGLRLIYFSYDVKMKEKGDIPEGYSVSREKKERFSLILESASTNQTSMYLCASSLLSAGETQYFGPGTRLLVL.

This clone was seen a few times. Being one base from a much bigger clone, this may be a read error. The chain has TRBV5-2 and TRBJ1-2; the D segment call TRBD1 is taken from the table without a DNA check. TRBV5-2 represents a pseudogene. This CDR3 contains 14 residues. The CDR3 DNA is TGTGCCAGCAGCTTGGGGGGCCTGAGGGTCGGCTACACCTTC. Encoded protein: CASSLGGLRVGYTF.

The chain joins TRBV5-1 to TRBJ2-7; the D is unclear. CDR1 and CDR2 from the germline V gene are SGHRS and YFSETQ. This CDR3 is built from 16 residues. V lost 0 bases to trimming and J lost 0 bases, with 13 bases between them. CDR3 in amino acids: CASSLDGRPSSYEQYF. In DNA form, the CDR3 reads TGCGCCAGCAGCTTGGATGGCAGGCCGAGCTCCTACGAGCAGTACTTC.

This clone was detected a few times. The rearrangement joins TRBV27 to TRBJ2-3; D remains ambiguous. CDR3 length: 13 residues. The ends were cut back, 2 bases at V and 6 bases at J, with 9 bases in the middle. Germline V gene sequence: CDR1 MNHEY, CDR2 SMNVEV (reference sequence). CDR3 coding DNA: TGTGCCAGCAGTTTACTGCCCTCTGATACGCAGTATTTT. The encoded protein is CASSLLPSDTQYF.

This clone was detected only a few times. The chain carries TRBV4-3 and TRBJ1-6; D call uncertain. The CDR3 is made up of 16 amino acids. Germline V gene data show CDR1 as LGHNA and CDR2 as YSLEER. V lost 0 bases to trimming and J lost 3 bases, with 9 bases between them. The CDR3: CASSQEKQIYNSPLHF. The CDR3 DNA reads TGCGCCAGCAGCCAAGAAAAACAGATCTATAATTCACCCCTCCACTTT.

This clone was detected ten times or more. This chain links TRBV5-4 with TRBJ1-2; 9 bases line up with TRBD1. From germline, CDR1 is SGHNT and CDR2 YYREEE (reference sequence). J lost 4 bases, V lost 0 bases, and 13 bases had no gene match. This CDR3 comprises 18 residues. The CDR3 bases are TGTGCCAGCAGCTTGGTATTCACAGGGGGCGCGGGATTCTATGGCTACACCTTC. It codes for CASSLVFTGGAGFYGYTF.

Only a few counts were recorded for this clone. This chain links TRBV5-1 with TRBJ2-7; D is perhaps TRBD1 or TRBD2 (5 bases each). Germline-derived CDR1 and CDR2 are SGHRS and YFSETQ. This CDR3 comprises 14 residues. V lost 4 bases, J lost 5 bases, and 16 bases lay in between. Here the CDR3 DNA reads TGCGCCAGCAGCCCCCCGGGACGGAATAACGAGCAGTACTTC. This sequence encodes CASSPPGRNNEQYF. Full variable domain (outside the CDR3, taken from reference TRBV5-1 and TRBJ2-7): KAGVTQTPRYLIKTRGQQVTLSCSPISGHRSVSWYQQTPGQGLQFLFEYFSETQRNKGNFPGRFSGRQFSNSRSEMNVSTLELGDSALYLCASSPPGRNNEQYFGPGTRLTVT.

The chain is built from TRBV18 and TRBJ2-7; tentatively, D is TRBD1 (6 bases). The V end was cut by 3 bases, the J end by 3 bases, with 12 bases between. The CDR3 has 14 amino acids. Germline V gene data show CDR1 as KGHSH and CDR2 as LQKENI. CDR3 protein: CASSPEGVGYEQYF. The DNA of the CDR3 is TGTGCCAGCTCACCCGAGGGGGTGGGCTACGAGCAGTACTTC. Based on the CDR3 plus reference TRBV18 and TRBJ2-7, the full variable domain is NAGVMQNPRHLVRRRGQEARLRCSPMKGHSHVYWYRQLPEEGLKFMVYLQKENIIDESGMPKERFSAEFPKEGPSILRIQQVVRGDSAAYFCASSPEGVGYEQYFGPGTRLTVT.

This chain joins TRBV30 and TRBJ2-1, with 9 nucleotides matching TRBD2. Trimming at V came to 4 bases and at J to 5 bases, leaving 6 bases not matched to a gene. The CDR3 length is 14 residues. Germline V gives CDR1 GTSNPN, CDR2 SVGIG (reference sequence). In DNA form, the CDR3 reads TGTGCCTGGACTTTAGCGGGGGCCCACAATGAGCAGTTCTTC. Residues: CAWTLAGAHNEQFF.

The chain carries TRBV5-6 and TRBJ1-2; 8 positions match TRBD1. Trimming at V came to 2 bases and at J to 9 bases, leaving 9 bases not matched to a gene. This CDR3 is built from 14 residues. Per germline, CDR1 SGHDT and CDR2 YYEEEE. CDR3 protein: CASSLWTGSRSYTF. For the CDR3, the DNA is TGTGCCAGCAGCTTATGGACAGGGAGTCGAAGCTACACCTTC.